A single T cell receptor (beta chain) is shown here with its context. The data stem from a study of blood T cell repertoires in COVID-19. About the research overall: Whether acute or convalescent, the COVID-19 samples came from the United States, Italy and Spain. The analysed material was cDNA or gDNA that came from T cells, B-cell-depleted T cells, or PBMCs.

Original analysis: Quantification of nucleated cells was approximated via reference gene primer amplification. TCRdb's copy holds only in-frame clones and misses some; the assay was immunoSEQ multiplex PCR. V and J calls plus clone size are reproduced from that table; the DNA served to infer D and trimming. This table has more than 110,000 clones, more than 65% appearing once. Germline CDR1 ENHRY, CDR2 SYGVKD. V shed 6 bases, J shed 8 bases, and the junction held 1 base outside the gene matches. The CDR3 is made up of 12 amino acids. The sequence came from an elderly man with acute or convalescent COVID-19. The sample consisted of peripheral blood. This chain joins TRBV10-3 and TRBJ1-6; TRBD1 matches 7 bases. The chain's CDR3 is CAISTGDSPLHF. Here the CDR3 DNA reads TGTGCCATCAGCACAGGGGATTCACCCCTCCACTTT.